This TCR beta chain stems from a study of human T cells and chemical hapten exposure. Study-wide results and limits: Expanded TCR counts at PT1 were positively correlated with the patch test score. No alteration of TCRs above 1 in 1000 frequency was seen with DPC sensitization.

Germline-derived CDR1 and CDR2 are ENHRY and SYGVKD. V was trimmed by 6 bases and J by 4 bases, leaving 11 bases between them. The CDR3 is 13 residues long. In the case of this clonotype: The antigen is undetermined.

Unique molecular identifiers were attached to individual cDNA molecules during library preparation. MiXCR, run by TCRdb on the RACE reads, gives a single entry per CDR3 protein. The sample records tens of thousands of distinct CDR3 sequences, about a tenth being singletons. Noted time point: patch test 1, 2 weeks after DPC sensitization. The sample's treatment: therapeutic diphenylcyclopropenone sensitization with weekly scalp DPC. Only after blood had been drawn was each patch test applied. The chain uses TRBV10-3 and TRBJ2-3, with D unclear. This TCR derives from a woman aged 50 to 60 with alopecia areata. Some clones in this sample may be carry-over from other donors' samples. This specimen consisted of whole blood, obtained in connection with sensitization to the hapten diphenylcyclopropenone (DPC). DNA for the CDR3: TGTGCCATCAGCCCCATATATGCAGATACGCAGTATTTT. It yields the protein CAISPIYADTQYF.